The 20 T cell receptor beta chains below were found in one sample sequenced in a study of CD8 T cells in Susac syndrome. The RNA, about 0.45 to 1 ug, was put through reverse transcription using random hexamers. TCRdb independently ran MiXCR on the immunoSEQ multiplex PCR reads; one entry per CDR3 protein. The sample shows 200,000 or so distinct CDR3 sequences, more than 90% of them seen only once. Sequenced material: CD4+ T cells from PBMCs. The source of these receptors is a human donor with multiple sclerosis.

The gene calls are TRBV12-3 or TRBV12-4 and TRBJ2-1; 7 bases are a match to TRBD2. The CDR3 totals 16 residues. V trimming: 8 bases; J trimming: 0 bases; junction bases outside the gene matches: 10. CDR3 nucleotides: TGTGCCAGCTCGGGGGGTAGCCGTAGCTCCTACAATGAGCAGTTCTTC. Amino acids: CASSGGSRSSYNEQFF.

J is TRBJ2-3 and V is TRBV15, with 9 positions matching TRBD2. CDR1 is LNHNV, CDR2 YYDKDF, per germline (reference sequence). This CDR3 contains 16 residues. Losses at the gene ends were 0 bases for V and 1 base for J; bases not matched to a gene: 2. The CDR3 loop is CATSRDQRGGTDTQYF. CDR3 DNA sequence: TGTGCCACCAGCAGAGATCAGCGGGGGGGCACAGATACGCAGTATTTT.

The chain employs TRBV20-1 and TRBJ1-4; 8 positions agree with TRBD1. Germline V gene lookup returns CDR1 DFQATT and CDR2 SNEGSKA (reference sequence). V trimming: 6 bases; J trimming: 3 bases; junction bases outside the gene matches: 6. The CDR3 extends over 14 amino acids. The CDR3 loop is CSAEQGGPNEKLFF. CDR3 sequence (DNA): TGCAGTGCGGAACAGGGGGGACCTAATGAAAAACTGTTTTTT.

The CDR3 nucleotides read TGCAGTGCCTTCACGGATGGAGCCAAAAACATTCAGTACTTC. Protein sequence: CSAFTDGAKNIQYF. The chain employs TRBV20-1 and TRBJ2-4; no definite D call. The V and J ends lost 6 bases and 0 bases respectively, with 12 bases between them. Germline CDR1 and CDR2: DFQATT and SNEGSKA (reference sequence). This CDR3 region has 14 residues.

The chain recombines TRBV28 with TRBJ1-1; no reliable D call. Germline CDR1 MDHEN, CDR2 SYDVKM. Trimming shortened V by 6 bases and J by 5 bases, and 10 bases separated the two germline ends. CDR3 length: 12 amino acids. The CDR3 bases are TGTGCCAGCAGCGGTCTACTGACTGAAGCTTTCTTT. Residues: CASSGLLTEAFF.

The CDR3 loop reads CASSVDNNQPQHF. The DNA of the CDR3 is TGTGCCAGCAGCGTAGATAACAATCAGCCCCAGCATTTT. This chain links TRBV9 with TRBJ1-5; D remains ambiguous. Germline CDR1 and CDR2: SGDLS and YYNGEE. V lost 0 bases and J lost 3, with 4 bases in between. CDR3 length equals 13 residues.

The CDR3 loop is CASSGQGAGVAEAFF. The DNA for the CDR3 is TGTGCCAGCAGCGGACAGGGGGCCGGTGTCGCTGAAGCTTTCTTT. The chain combines TRBV9 with TRBJ1-1; 10 nucleotides line up with TRBD1. The V gene's germline CDR1 is SGDLS and CDR2 YYNGEE. The CDR3 runs 15 residues. V dropped 3 bases and J dropped 6; count of bases not matched to a gene: 8.

This chain links TRBV20-1 with TRBJ2-1, with D uncertain. Between the trimmed V and J ends, which lost 3 bases and 6 bases, there was a span of 15 bases. The CDR3 is 14 residues long. Germline V gene lookup returns CDR1 DFQATT and CDR2 SNEGSKA (reference sequence). This CDR3 reads CSASVALNINEQFF. In DNA, the CDR3 is TGCAGTGCTAGCGTGGCGTTGAATATCAATGAGCAGTTCTTC.

This sequence joins TRBV30 and TRBJ2-3, with 7 nucleotides matching TRBD1. The CDR3 is 15 amino acids. With V trimmed by 3 bases and J by 3 bases, 9 bases remained unmatched. Germline V gives CDR1 GTSNPN, CDR2 SVGIG (reference sequence). CDR3 amino acids: CAWSLTGVGTDTQYF. CDR3 sequence (DNA): TGTGCCTGGAGCCTCACAGGGGTGGGGACAGATACGCAGTATTTT.

This chain links TRBV12-3 or TRBV12-4 with TRBJ2-1; 11 bases agree with TRBD2. Trimming at V came to 5 bases and at J to 3 bases, leaving 3 bases not matched to a gene. This CDR3 region has 15 residues. CDR3 DNA: TGTGCCAGCAGTCCTAGCGGGGGGTACTACAATGAGCAGTTCTTC. Residues: CASSPSGGYYNEQFF.

The chain combines TRBV27 with TRBJ2-5, with TRBD1 matching 8 bases. Trimming removed 6 bases from V and 7 bases from J; junction bases left unmatched: 10. Germline V lookup: CDR1 MNHEY, CDR2 SMNVEV (reference sequence). The CDR3 loop spans 14 amino acids. The CDR3 bases are TGTGCCAGCAGACAGGGGGAAAACTTTGGGACCCAGTACTTC. Encoded protein: CASRQGENFGTQYF.

The V gene is TRBV3-1, the J gene TRBJ2-2; maybe TRBD1 (5 bases). V was trimmed by 6 bases and J by 6 bases, leaving 8 bases between them. The CDR3 runs to 12 residues. Germline-derived CDR1 and CDR2 are LGHDT and YNNKEL (reference sequence). This CDR3 reads CASSQQAGELFF. CDR3 in DNA: TGTGCCAGCAGTCAACAGGCCGGGGAGCTGTTTTTT.

J is TRBJ2-1 and V is TRBV24-1, with unresolved D. The length of the CDR3 is 14 residues. The germline CDR1 and CDR2 sequences are KGHDR and SFDVKD. The V gene lost 4 bases and the J gene lost 8 bases, with 14 bases spanning the gap. CDR3 region: CATSDRVLSDEQFF. The CDR3 nucleotides read TGTGCCACCAGTGACCGCGTCCTATCCGATGAGCAGTTCTTC.

CDR3 in amino acids: CASSPRMLETQYF. Here the CDR3 DNA reads TGTGCCAGCTCACCGAGAATGCTCGAGACCCAGTACTTC. The chain is built from TRBV18 and TRBJ2-5; D ambiguous. Germline CDR1 and CDR2: KGHSH and LQKENI. The CDR3 length is 13 residues. V lost 3 bases and J lost 5, with 10 bases in between.

This chain joins TRBV20-1 and TRBJ1-5; TRBD1 is a possible D gene (5 bases). Germline values: CDR1 DFQATT, CDR2 SNEGSKA (reference sequence). The length of the CDR3 is 14 residues. V was clipped by 2 bases and J by 3 bases, with 11 bases between them. CDR3 amino acids: CSARLGGTNQPQHF. CDR3 nucleotide sequence: TGCAGTGCTAGACTGGGGGGGACCAATCAGCCCCAGCATTTT.

The chain is built from TRBV3-1 and TRBJ2-1, with D uncertain. V was pared by 2 bases and J by 9 bases, with 8 bases between. The germline CDR1 and CDR2 sequences are LGHDT and YNNKEL (reference sequence). The CDR3 is 12 amino acids. This CDR3 is CASSQSGVEQFF. CDR3 DNA sequence: TGTGCCAGCAGCCAATCCGGCGTTGAGCAGTTCTTC.

This clonotype was counted once. This CDR3 is CASSPGWVDQETQYF. The CDR3 coding sequence is TGTGCCAGCAGCCCGGGGTGGGTAGACCAAGAGACCCAGTACTTC. This chain links TRBV12-3 or TRBV12-4 with TRBJ2-5, with D possibly matching TRBD2 (5 bases). The CDR3 length is 15 residues. Trimming shortened V by 6 bases and J by 0 bases, and 14 bases separated the two germline ends.

The chain carries TRBV30 and TRBJ2-5; 7 bases align to TRBD1. CDR1 and CDR2 (germline): GTSNPN, SVGIG (reference sequence). With V trimmed by 2 bases and J by 1 base, 7 bases remained unmatched. The length of the CDR3 is 15 residues. The CDR3 reads CAWSSGTATQETQYF. The DNA for the CDR3 is TGTGCCTGGAGTTCCGGGACAGCGACCCAAGAGACCCAGTACTTC.

In this sample, this clonotype turned up once. V and J are TRBV30 and TRBJ1-1; 7 bases fit TRBD1. Germline CDR1 GTSNPN, CDR2 SVGIG (reference sequence). With 5 bases clipped from V and 6 bases from J, the junction kept 12 bases outside the gene matches. The CDR3 runs 14 residues. CDR3 DNA: TGTGCCTGGGCCCCACAGGGGAAGGGCGCTGAAGCTTTCTTT. Its translation is CAWAPQGKGAEAFF.

This chain uses TRBV20-1 with TRBJ2-3; weak D call: TRBD2 (5 bases). Germline V gene lookup returns CDR1 DFQATT and CDR2 SNEGSKA (reference sequence). The CDR3 extends over 13 amino acids. Trimming shortened V by 5 bases and J by 1 base, and 10 bases separated the two germline ends. The CDR3 reads CSAQYSGTDTQYF. CDR3 sequence (DNA): TGCAGTGCTCAGTATAGCGGCACAGATACGCAGTATTTT.